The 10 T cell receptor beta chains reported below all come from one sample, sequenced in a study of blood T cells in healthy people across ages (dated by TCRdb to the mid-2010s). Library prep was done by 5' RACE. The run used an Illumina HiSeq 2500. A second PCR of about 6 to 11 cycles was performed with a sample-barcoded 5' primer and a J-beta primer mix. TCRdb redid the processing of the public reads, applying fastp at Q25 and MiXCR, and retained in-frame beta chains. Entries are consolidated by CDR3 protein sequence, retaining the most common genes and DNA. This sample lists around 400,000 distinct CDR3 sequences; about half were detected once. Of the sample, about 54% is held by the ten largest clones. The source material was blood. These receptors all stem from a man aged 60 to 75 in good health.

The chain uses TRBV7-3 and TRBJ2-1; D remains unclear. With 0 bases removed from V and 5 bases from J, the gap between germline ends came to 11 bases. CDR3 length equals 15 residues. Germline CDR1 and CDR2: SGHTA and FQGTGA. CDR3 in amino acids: CASSLTALGNNEQFF. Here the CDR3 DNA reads TGTGCCAGCAGCTTAACGGCCCTAGGTAACAATGAGCAGTTCTTC.

The CDR3 sequence is CASSQRPQSGLANTDTQYF. The CDR3 nucleotides read TGTGCCAGCAGCCAAAGACCACAATCGGGACTCGCGAACACAGATACGCAGTATTTT. The genes are TRBV4-2 and TRBJ2-3, with TRBD2 as a possible D gene (6 bases). V was trimmed by 2 bases and J by 2 bases, leaving 23 bases between them. The germline V gene encodes CDR1 LGHNA and CDR2 YNFKEQ. The CDR3 loop spans 19 amino acids.

CDR3 sequence reads: CASSTSLGVPNEQFF. The CDR3 DNA reads TGTGCCAGCAGTACTAGCCTCGGAGTCCCCAATGAGCAGTTCTTC. J is TRBJ2-1 and V is TRBV12-3 or TRBV12-4, with a tentative D call TRBD2 (6 bases). CDR3 length: 15 amino acids. Between the trimmed V and J ends, which lost 5 bases and 6 bases, there was a span of 17 bases.

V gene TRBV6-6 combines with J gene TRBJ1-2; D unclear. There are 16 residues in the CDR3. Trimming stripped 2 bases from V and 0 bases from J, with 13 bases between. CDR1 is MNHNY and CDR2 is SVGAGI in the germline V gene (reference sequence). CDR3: CASSYGLGRTNYGYTF. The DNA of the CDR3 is TGTGCCAGCAGTTACGGTCTTGGACGGACTAACTATGGCTACACCTTC.

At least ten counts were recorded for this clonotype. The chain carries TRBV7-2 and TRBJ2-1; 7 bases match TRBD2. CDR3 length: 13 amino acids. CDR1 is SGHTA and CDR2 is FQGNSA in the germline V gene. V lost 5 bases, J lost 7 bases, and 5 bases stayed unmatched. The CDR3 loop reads CASSQAGPNEQFF. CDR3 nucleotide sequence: TGTGCCAGCAGCCAAGCGGGACCAAATGAGCAGTTCTTC.

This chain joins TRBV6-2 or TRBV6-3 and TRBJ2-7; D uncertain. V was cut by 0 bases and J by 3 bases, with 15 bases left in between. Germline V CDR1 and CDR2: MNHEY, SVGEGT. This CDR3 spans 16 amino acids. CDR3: CASSYSPMSQHYEQYF. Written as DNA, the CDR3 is TGTGCCAGCAGTTACTCGCCGATGAGCCAACACTACGAGCAGTACTTC.

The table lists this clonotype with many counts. In nucleotides, the CDR3 is TGTGCCAGCTGGACGCGGAGGGGAAATTCACCCCTCCACTTT. This codes for CASWTRRGNSPLHF. V and J are TRBV28 and TRBJ1-6, with D possibly TRBD1 on 5 matching bases. V gave up 8 bases and J gave up 7 bases, with 15 bases separating them. The CDR3 sequence is 14 residues long. Germline loops: CDR1 MDHEN, CDR2 SYDVKM. The full variable domain, with the rest looked up from reference TRBV28 and TRBJ1-6, is DVKVTQSSRYLVKRTGEKVFLECVQDMDHENMFWYRQDPGLGLRLIYFSYDVKMKEKGDIPEGYSVSREKKERFSLILESASTNQTSMYLCASWTRRGNSPLHFGNGTRLTVT.

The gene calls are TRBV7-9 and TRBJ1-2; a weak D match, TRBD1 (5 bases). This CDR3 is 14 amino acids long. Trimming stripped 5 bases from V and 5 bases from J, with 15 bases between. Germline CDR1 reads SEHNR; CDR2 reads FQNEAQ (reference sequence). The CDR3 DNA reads TGTGCCAGCAGCCAGGCGGGACCGCAATATGGCTACACCTTC. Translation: CASSQAGPQYGYTF.

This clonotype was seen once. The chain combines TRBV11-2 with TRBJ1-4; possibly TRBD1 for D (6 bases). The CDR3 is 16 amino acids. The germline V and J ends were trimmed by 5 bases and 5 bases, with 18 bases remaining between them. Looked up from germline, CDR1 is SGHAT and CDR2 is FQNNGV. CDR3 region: CASSPSFGRGNEKLFF. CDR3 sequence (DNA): TGTGCCAGCAGCCCATCGTTCGGGAGGGGGAATGAAAAACTGTTTTTT.

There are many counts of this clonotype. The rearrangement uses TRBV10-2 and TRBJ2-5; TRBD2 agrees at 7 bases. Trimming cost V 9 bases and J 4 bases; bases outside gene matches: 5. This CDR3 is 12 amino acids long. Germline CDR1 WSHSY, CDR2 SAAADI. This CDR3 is CASRGDRETQYF. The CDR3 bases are TGCGCCAGTCGGGGGGATCGAGAGACCCAGTACTTC.